These 2 T cell receptor beta chains came from one sample sequenced in a study of patients and donors after allogeneic stem cell transplantation. TCRdb processed the RT-PCR reads anew with MiXCR; each CDR3 protein has one entry. The table has about 150,000 distinct CDR3 sequences, about 40% seen once. Sequences were obtained from blood, either unsorted or a sorted T cell fraction (not recorded which). These receptors were obtained from a human donor who was either an allogeneic HSCT recipient or a stem cell or donor lymphocyte infusion donor (not recorded which). It is not recorded whose cells these are; they may come from a transplant donor.

The chain combines TRBV12-5 with TRBJ1-1; D is unclear. This CDR3 has 14 amino acids. Germline V gene lookup returns CDR1 LGHNT and CDR2 FRNRAP. The germline V and J ends were trimmed by 8 bases and 5 bases, with 18 bases remaining between them. The CDR3 region has the DNA TGTGCTAGTAAAAAAGGCGGGAGGGAGACTGAAGCTTTCTTT. Translated, it gives CASKKGGRETEAFF.

This sequence joins TRBV7-2 and TRBJ1-2; 7 bases line up with TRBD1. Unmatched junction bases numbered 15, after V lost 4 bases and J lost 7 bases. Germline V gene data show CDR1 as SGHTA and CDR2 as FQGNSA. This CDR3 contains 16 residues. The CDR3: CASSSLPGQRSPGYTF. The CDR3 nucleotides are TGTGCCAGCAGCTCACTTCCGGGACAGCGGTCCCCTGGCTACACCTTC.